The text below deals with one T cell receptor (beta chain). There is no known antigen for this receptor. No much larger clone exists at a distance of one base, and base qualities are not known. CD8 naive samples were obtained by positive selection for CCR7 among CD45RO-negative cells, yielding a CD45RA+CCR7+ population from which TemRA cells were excluded. The donors were healthy, HIV-negative adults who had no recently reported acute infections or vaccinations. Only Caucasian adults living in Nashville, Tennessee, USA were represented among the donors. After blood collection by leukapheresis, PBMCs were isolated using Ficoll-Histopaque density gradient centrifugation and then cryopreserved in the vapor phase of liquid nitrogen. Analytical flow cytometry was used to check the purity and quantity of every magnetically sorted T cell population. From each sorted fraction, genomic DNA was isolated and quantified by UV absorbance on a Nanodrop 2000c.

This sample was included in a study of shared clonotypes between healthy human individuals (dated by TCRdb to about 2020). About the full investigation: A couple of women and a few men aged 18 to 49 years were included in the cohort. Leukapheresis yielded between about 0.85 and 10 billion PBMCs per donor. For each donor, CD4 naive and CD4 memory were each run on three plates, CD8 naive on two plates, and CD8 memory on one plate. To estimate repertoire size and how much clonotypes are shared between individuals, the study performed deep sequencing of blood TCR repertoires from five healthy adults. To increase sequencing depth and limit assay-specific biases, different laboratories used diverse techniques to prepare libraries and sequence TCR repertoires.

Measured from the cysteine to the phenylalanine, the CDR3 is 16 residues long. Only CDR3 DNA is held: 48 bases, read in frame from base 1. Trimming removed 1 base from V and 5 bases from J; the gene matches leave 9 bases unexplained. CDR1 and CDR2 (SGHVS, FNYEAQ) derive from the germline V gene. Using the deep immunoSEQ assay, multiplex PCR amplified TCR CDR3 regions from genomic DNA. Extracted genomic DNA from each cell subset was spread evenly across all wells of several immunoSEQ 96-well plates, with each plate serving as a replicate. For sorted subsets, each replicate PCR was loaded with around 200 ng genomic DNA, equivalent to 25,000 to 35,000 T cell genomes. Purified libraries were measured with a Qubit 3.0 fluorometer, size-checked on a Bioanalyzer 2100, and measured again with the KAPA Library Quantification kit. A separate single-read 150-cycle Illumina NextSeq 550 flow cell was used to sequence each immunoSEQ 96-well plate. Per the authors' processing: The immunoSEQ output contained only junctional sequences without quality scores, so filtering could not match that applied to full-length reads. To assign V/J genes and CDR3, sequences were annotated using PyIR, a Python wrapper for IgBLAST v1.9, with IMGT germline references. Reads were filtered out if the reads had weak V/J assignments (E-value above 1e-6), no CDR3, stop codons, out-of-frame junctions, or ambiguous translated residues. V3J clonotypes were defined as sequences sharing the same inferred V gene, J gene, and CDR3 amino acid sequence. Percentage overlap between repertoires was computed as shared unique clonotypes divided by the size of the smaller repertoire. Three approaches were used to assess repertoire richness: RTK rarefaction, the Chao1 estimator, and Recon v2.1 estimates of unobserved clonotypes. Generation probabilities were computed with OLGA for all TCRbeta clonotypes obtained by the gDNA method from a few donors. The source is immuneACCESS, and TCRdb retained only in-frame sequences with V and J called. Part of the clones is not carried over; for the studies checked, unresolved V genes explain less than half of this, and the remainder is unexplained. V and J calls and clone size are copied from that table; D and trimming were computed from the DNA. The sample table lists about 2.1 million clones, about 93% of them with a count of one. Together, the top ten hold about 1.6% of the sample.

Paper-wide results and their limitations: The small number of donors limited the genetic and exposure-history diversity represented. Sampling was restricted to blood, and TCR repertoires in tissue are likely to differ from TCR repertoires in blood. Pairwise subsampling led to the expectation that sequencing depth would affect the degree of clonotype sharing among donors. Incomplete sequencing was indicated by rarefaction of sorted-subset datasets, despite the large sequencing depth. Across four donors, about 5.2% of naive CD4, approximately 3.6% of naive CD8, approximately 2.5% of memory CD4, and about 0.44% of memory CD8 clonotypes were shared. Naive subsets generally had larger estimated clonotype richness than memory subsets. Compared with non-shared clonotypes, the clonotypes found in all four sorted-subset donors had higher generation probabilities.

The chain was built from TRBV7-6 and TRBJ2-7; TRBD2 matches 9 bases in the middle. Material for sequencing was naive CD8+ T cells from PBMCs. Read against the paper, the sample's cell subset or site label means: CD45RA+CCR7+. This clonotype was obtained from a young man in good health. Some clones in this sample may be carry-over from other donors' samples. The CDR3 amino acid sequence is: CASSLGGGRALDEQYF. In nucleotide form, the sequence is TGTGCCAGCAGCTTAGGTGGCGGGAGGGCCCTCGACGAGCAGTACTTC. The full variable domain, completed from the reference TRBV7-6 and TRBJ2-7 proteins outside the CDR3, reads GAGVSQSPRYKVTKRGQDVALRCDPISGHVSLYWYRQALGQGPEFLTYFNYEAQQDKSGLPNDRFSAERPEGSISTLTIQRTEQRDSAMYRCASSLGGGRALDEQYFGPGTRLTVT.